These 7 T cell receptor beta chains originate from one sample sequenced in a study of cytomegalovirus exposure and HLA in healthy donors. The PCR made use of 60 Vbeta and 13 Jbeta primers. The table came from immunoSEQ multiplex PCR; TCRdb's copy has only in-frame clones and leaves some out. The data show approximately 180,000 clones, around 83% seen once. The specimen sequenced was PBMCs. These receptors were collected from a woman aged 18 to 35 in good health and CMV-seronegative.

This chain uses TRBV7-9 with TRBJ2-3; unclear D gene. The V end lost 5 bases, the J end lost 4 bases, and 7 bases lay between the germline ends. Germline V gene data show CDR1 as SEHNR and CDR2 as FQNEAQ (reference sequence). The CDR3 loop spans 12 amino acids. The CDR3 region has the DNA TGTGCCAGCAGCGGTACGGCAGATACGCAGTATTTT. This gives the protein CASSGTADTQYF.

The rearrangement links TRBV21-1 to TRBJ1-5; the table names TRBD1, a call not compared with the DNA. TRBV21-1 is classified as a pseudogene. CDR3 length: 20 residues. In DNA form, the CDR3 reads TGTGCCGCCCCCGCGGGGCGCACAGGGGGCTTTGGTAAAAGCAATCAGCCCCAGCATTTT. It specifies CAAPAGRTGGFGKSNQPQHF.

The chain links TRBV7-6 to TRBJ2-1, with 10 bases lining up with TRBD2. Germline V gives CDR1 SGHVS, CDR2 FNYEAQ. Trimming removed 4 bases from V and 7 bases from J; junction bases left unmatched: 7. The CDR3 is made up of 15 amino acids. CDR3 bases: TGTGCCAGCAGCTCCCTAGCGGGAGCGTGGAATGAGCAGTTCTTC. Encoded protein: CASSSLAGAWNEQFF.

V and J are TRBV7-6 and TRBJ2-2, with TRBD2 identical over 11 bases. Germline assignment: CDR1 SGHVS and CDR2 FNYEAQ. The J segment lost 0 bases and the V segment lost 5 bases, leaving 8 bases of the junction unmatched. CDR3 length equals 18 residues. DNA for the CDR3: TGTGCCAGCAGCCCCACGTTAGCGGGAGGGCCGAACACCGGGGAGCTGTTTTTT. Translation gives CASSPTLAGGPNTGELFF. The variable domain in full, with the rest retrieved from reference TRBV7-6 and TRBJ2-2, is GAGVSQSPRYKVTKRGQDVALRCDPISGHVSLYWYRQALGQGPEFLTYFNYEAQQDKSGLPNDRFSAERPEGSISTLTIQRTEQRDSAMYRCASSPTLAGGPNTGELFFGEGSRLTVL.

The chain employs TRBV6-5 and TRBJ1-2; D not certain. Germline values: CDR1 MNHEY, CDR2 SVGAGI. This CDR3 region has 13 residues. Trimming stripped 6 bases from V and 7 bases from J, with 15 bases between. CDR3 sequence (DNA): TGTGCCAGCAGACCCGATAGTACGGGTGGCTACACCTTC. This codes for CASRPDSTGGYTF.

The chain has TRBV6-6 and TRBJ1-1, with D unclear. V was clipped by 3 bases and J by 0 bases, with 5 bases between them. The CDR3 has 13 amino acids. Per germline, CDR1 MNHNY and CDR2 SVGAGI (reference sequence). CDR3: CASSYTVNTEAFF. The CDR3 bases are TGTGCCAGCAGTTATACGGTGAACACTGAAGCTTTCTTT.

The V call is TRBV28, the J call TRBJ1-2; D unclear. The CDR3 contains 14 residues. The V end lost 5 bases, the J end lost 5 bases, and 15 bases lay between the germline ends. The germline V gene encodes CDR1 MDHEN and CDR2 SYDVKM. The CDR3 region has the DNA TGTGCCAGCAGTGCGGACTGGGGAGGATATGGCTACACCTTC. It yields the protein CASSADWGGYGYTF.